This T cell receptor (beta chain) was identified in a study of patients and donors after allogeneic stem cell transplantation. CDR1 SGHKS and CDR2 YYEKEE come from the germline V gene (reference sequence). V lost 2 bases to trimming and J lost 4 bases; unmatched junction nucleotides: 5. The CDR3 is 14 amino acids. TCRdb re-analysed the RT-PCR reads in MiXCR, keeping a single row per CDR3 protein. The table records around 240,000 distinct CDR3 sequences, less than 15% of them present only once. The sample taken for sequencing was blood, either unsorted or a sorted T cell fraction (not recorded which). This receptor was obtained from a human donor who was either an allogeneic HSCT recipient or a stem cell or donor lymphocyte infusion donor (not recorded which). It is not recorded whose cells these are; they may come from a transplant donor. This sequence joins TRBV5-5 and TRBJ2-7, with 8 bases aligning to TRBD2. This CDR3 is CASSLQAGGYEQYF. DNA of the CDR3: TGTGCCAGCAGCTTACAGGCGGGGGGATACGAGCAGTACTTC. The entire variable domain, with the rest obtained from reference TRBV5-5 and TRBJ2-7, is as follows: DAGVTQSPTHLIKTRGQQVTLRCSPISGHKSVSWYQQVLGQGPQFIFQYYEKEERGRGNFPDRFSARQFPNYSSELNVNALLLGDSALYLCASSLQAGGYEQYFGPGTRLTVT.